The 17 T cell receptor beta chains below were found in one sample sequenced in a study of T cell repertoires in cytomegalovirus infection. TCRdb independently ran MiXCR on the reads; one entry per CDR3 protein. The sample records more than 500,000 distinct CDR3 sequences, more than 15% being singletons. Sequencing was done on a sample of CD8+ T cells from PBMCs. All receptors derive from a human donor in good health (CMV status not recorded). Some clones in this sample may be carry-over from other donors' samples.

This clonotype was counted only a few times. V gene TRBV20-1 combines with J gene TRBJ2-3, with 9 positions matching TRBD2. This CDR3 spans 17 amino acids. Germline-derived CDR1 and CDR2 are DFQATT and SNEGSKA (reference sequence). Written as DNA, the CDR3 is TGCAGCGCCTCCCCTGGGATGCTAGCGGGAAGTATAGATACGCAGTATTTT. Protein product: CSASPGMLAGSIDTQYF.

This clonotype was observed at least ten times. The chain has TRBV12-3 or TRBV12-4 and TRBJ2-7; 7 nucleotides align to TRBD1. CDR3 length equals 14 residues. After removal of 5 bases from V and 4 bases from J, the junction contained 8 bases not matched to a gene. The CDR3 region has the DNA TGTGCCAGCAGTCCCGGGACAGCTTATTACGAGCAGTACTTC. It specifies CASSPGTAYYEQYF.

This clonotype was found many times. The rearrangement joins TRBV12-3 or TRBV12-4 to TRBJ2-1, with 12 bases lining up with TRBD2. This CDR3 comprises 16 residues. The J segment lost 4 bases and the V segment lost 4 bases, leaving 5 bases of the junction unmatched. The CDR3 region has the DNA TGTGCCAGCAGTTCCCCAGGACTAGCGGGATACAATGAGCAGTTCTTC. Its protein is CASSSPGLAGYNEQFF.

This clonotype appeared many times. This rearrangement joins TRBV27 to TRBJ1-2; D may be TRBD1 (6 bases). This CDR3 spans 15 amino acids. The germline V gene encodes CDR1 MNHEY and CDR2 SMNVEV (reference sequence). V lost 5 bases and J 5 bases, leaving 18 bases between the germline ends. Here the CDR3 DNA reads TGTGCCAGCAGTCCTTTATCGGACAGACCTTATGGCTACACCTTC. This gives the protein CASSPLSDRPYGYTF.

This clonotype has more than one count but fewer than ten. J is TRBJ2-7 and V is TRBV7-9, with D hard to call. The length of the CDR3 is 15 residues. Trimming pared 0 bases from V and 7 bases from J, leaving 16 bases between. The V gene's germline CDR1 is SEHNR and CDR2 FQNEAQ (reference sequence). CDR3 amino acids: CASSLAKFADGEQYF. CDR3 DNA: TGTGCCAGCAGCTTAGCGAAATTCGCCGACGGAGAGCAGTACTTC.

In this sample, this clonotype turned up many times. This chain connects TRBV7-3 to TRBJ2-6; TRBD1 might be the D (6 bases). V was pared by 2 bases and J by 1 base, with 12 bases between. CDR1 is SGHTA, CDR2 FQGTGA, per germline. CDR3 length: 17 residues. The CDR3 nucleotides are TGTGCCAGCAGCTTAGGACAGCAATTATCTGGGGCCAACGTCCTGACTTTC. Encoded protein: CASSLGQQLSGANVLTF.

Only a few counts were recorded for this clonotype. This chain connects TRBV5-4 to TRBJ1-2; D not certain. Germline CDR1 reads SGHNT; CDR2 reads YYREEE (reference sequence). The CDR3 loop spans 16 amino acids. Trimming pared 4 bases from V and 0 bases from J, leaving 16 bases between. The CDR3 DNA sequence: TGTGCCAGCAGCGCCTCCACAAGTCCCACTAACTATGGCTACACCTTC. It codes for CASSASTSPTNYGYTF.

For this clonotype: Since a much larger clone is just one base distant, this may be a read error. V is TRBV10-3 and J is TRBJ2-7; 14 bases agree with TRBD2. V shed 0 bases, J shed 12 bases, and the junction held 10 bases outside the gene matches. CDR1 and CDR2 from the germline V gene are ENHRY and SYGVKD. The CDR3 spans 16 residues. CDR3 sequence: CAISESQTSGRAVRYF. CDR3 DNA: TGTGCCATCAGTGAGTCGCAGACTAGCGGGAGGGCCGTGCGGTACTTC.

At least ten counts were recorded for this clonotype. This chain joins TRBV11-2 and TRBJ2-7, with D unclear. Germline CDR1 SGHAT, CDR2 FQNNGV. V lost 0 bases to trimming and J lost 3 bases, with 9 bases between them. The CDR3 is 14 residues long. The CDR3 nucleotides read TGTGCCAGCAGCTTAGAATCTACAAGCTACGAGCAGTACTTC. Its translation: CASSLESTSYEQYF.

The table lists this clonotype with many counts. J is TRBJ2-7 and V is TRBV4-1; D unclear. The V and J ends lost 0 bases and 5 bases respectively, with 17 bases between them. Germline-derived CDR1 and CDR2 are MGHRA and YSYEKL. This CDR3 has 16 residues. The CDR3 sequence is CASSQDPPTKGNEQYF. The CDR3 bases are TGCGCCAGCAGCCAAGACCCGCCAACAAAGGGAAACGAGCAGTACTTC.

The V and J genes are TRBV27 and TRBJ2-7; TRBD2 matches 9 bases. The junction had 5 bases not matched to a gene; V was cut back by 6 bases and J by 2 bases. Germline loops: CDR1 MNHEY, CDR2 SMNVEV (reference sequence). This CDR3 contains 14 residues. The CDR3 region is CASSLAGPAYEQYF. CDR3 nucleotides: TGTGCCAGCAGCCTAGCGGGACCTGCCTACGAGCAGTACTTC.

The sample holds many counts of this clonotype. This chain uses TRBV7-3 with TRBJ2-2; D may be TRBD1 (6 bases). The V gene's germline CDR1 is SGHTA and CDR2 FQGTGA. The CDR3 extends over 14 amino acids. V was cut by 8 bases and J by 4 bases, with 14 bases left in between. This CDR3 reads CASRDIEGTGELFF. The CDR3 bases are TGTGCCAGCCGGGACATCGAGGGCACCGGGGAGCTGTTTTTT.

This clonotype was counted ten times or more. The J gene is TRBJ2-1, the V gene TRBV4-1; 7 bases agree with TRBD1. The CDR3 loop spans 16 amino acids. V shed 6 bases, J shed 3 bases, and the junction held 11 bases outside the gene matches. The germline V gene encodes CDR1 MGHRA and CDR2 YSYEKL. CDR3 sequence: CASSSEDRWGYNEQFF. The DNA of the CDR3 is TGCGCCAGCAGTTCCGAGGACAGGTGGGGCTACAATGAGCAGTTCTTC.

The rearrangement uses TRBV30 and TRBJ2-7; no firm D call. The V gene's germline CDR1 is GTSNPN and CDR2 SVGIG (reference sequence). The CDR3 is 12 amino acids. Trimming took off 1 base at V and 3 bases at J, with 7 bases between the two ends. CDR3 loop: CAWSEGSYEQYF. CDR3 sequence (DNA): TGTGCCTGGAGTGAGGGAAGCTACGAGCAGTACTTC.

The chain couples TRBV10-1 to TRBJ2-1; TRBD2 aligns across 7 bases. The CDR3 extends over 15 amino acids. J was trimmed by 0 bases and V by 2 bases; bases with no gene match: 1. Germline V gene data show CDR1 as WNHNN and CDR2 as SYGVQD (reference sequence). The CDR3 DNA is TGCGCCAGCAGTGAGCGGGGGGACTCCTACAATGAGCAGTTCTTC. Its translation is CASSERGDSYNEQFF.

This chain joins TRBV3-1 and TRBJ2-3; unclear D gene. CDR1 is LGHDT, CDR2 YNNKEL, per germline (reference sequence). The CDR3 contains 18 residues. Deletions cut 0 bases from V and 3 bases from J, with 19 bases between. The CDR3 nucleotides read TGTGCCAGCAGCCAAGAACGCTTCCGGACCGACCGGACAGATACGCAGTATTTT. This sequence encodes CASSQERFRTDRTDTQYF.

This clonotype was detected many times. A read error may produce the germline difference seen at one junction end. This chain uses TRBV10-3 with TRBJ1-6; perhaps TRBD1 as D (5 bases). There are 19 residues in the CDR3. Germline CDR1 reads ENHRY; CDR2 reads SYGVKD. The CDR3 sequence is CAISERGSVGRQANSPLHF. CDR3 in DNA: TGTGCGATCAGTGAGAGGGGTTCTGTGGGTCGCCAGGCTAATTCACCCCTCCACTTT.